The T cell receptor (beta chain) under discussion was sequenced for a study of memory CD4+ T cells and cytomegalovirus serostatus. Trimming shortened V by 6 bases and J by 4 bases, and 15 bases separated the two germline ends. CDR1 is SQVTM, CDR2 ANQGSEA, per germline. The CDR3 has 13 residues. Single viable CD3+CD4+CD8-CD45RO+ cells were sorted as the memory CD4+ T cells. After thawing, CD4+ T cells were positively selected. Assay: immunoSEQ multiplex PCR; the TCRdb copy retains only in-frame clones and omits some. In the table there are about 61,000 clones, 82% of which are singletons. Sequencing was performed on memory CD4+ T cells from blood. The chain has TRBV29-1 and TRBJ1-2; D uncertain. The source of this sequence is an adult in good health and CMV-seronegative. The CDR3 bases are TGCAGCGTCAACGACCGAGGCGGCTATGGCTACACCTTC. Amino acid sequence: CSVNDRGGYGYTF.